What follows is one T cell receptor beta chain and its context. This entry belongs to a study of regulatory T cells in long-lasting Graves disease. CDR1 and CDR2 from the germline V gene are DFQATT and SNEGSKA (reference sequence). This CDR3 region has 12 residues. With V trimmed by 6 bases and J by 5 bases, 5 bases remained unmatched. The time point is: persistent/refractory GD, antithyroid drugs over 5 years with positive TRAb. RNA extracted from PBMCs served as the sequencing template. Building the TCR beta libraries relied on iRepertoire HTBI primers, and CDR3 regions underwent Arm-PCR. In TCRdb, the multiplex PCR reads were re-called with MiXCR into one record per CDR3 protein. The sample consists of 400,000 to 500,000 distinct CDR3 sequences, roughly a fifth of them appearing once.

The clonotype originates from a female donor with Graves disease. The chain employs TRBV20-1 and TRBJ1-2; 8 nucleotides agree with TRBD1. This sample comprised peripheral blood mononuclear cells (PBMCs), obtained when the disease was refractory, from a patient treated with antithyroid drugs. The CDR3 reads CSAIDRGYGYTF. CDR3 bases: TGCAGTGCGATAGACAGGGGTTATGGCTACACCTTC.